This T cell receptor beta chain was found in a study of regulatory T cells in long-lasting Graves disease. Concerning this clonotype itself: What it binds is not known.

The CDR3 sequence is 19 residues long. The V segment lost 0 bases and the J segment 3 bases; nucleotides outside the gene matches: 12. Germline V gene data show CDR1 as SGHAT and CDR2 as FQNNGV. To make TCR beta libraries, researchers used iRepertoire HTBI primers and Arm-PCR of CDR3 regions. TCRdb ran MiXCR on the multiplex PCR reads and lists one entry per CDR3 protein. This sample yields fewer than 450,000 distinct CDR3 sequences, of which roughly a quarter are seen a single time; about 27% belongs to the top ten. Time point noted: persistent/refractory GD, antithyroid drugs over 5 years with positive TRAb. TCR sequences were obtained from RNA taken from PBMCs. Whole-study findings and limits: Persistent patients shared fewer than 3,500 public clonotypes among themselves. Newly diagnosed patients shared fewer, at 900 to 1,000.

The source was peripheral blood mononuclear cells (PBMCs), collected when the disease was refractory, from a patient treated with antithyroid drugs. This clonotype originated in a female donor with Graves disease. The V call is TRBV11-2, the J call TRBJ2-3; 10 bases line up with TRBD1. The CDR3 DNA follows: TGTGCCAGCAGCTTAGACCAGACAGGGGGCGCATGGTTGACAGATACGCAGTATTTT. It is translated as CASSLDQTGGAWLTDTQYF.